The clone carrying this T cell receptor beta chain was seen only a few times. Per the study methods: Nucleated cell counts were estimated from reference gene primer amplification. Produced via immunoSEQ multiplex PCR; TCRdb's table is partial and in-frame only. V and J calls and clone size come straight from that table; D and trimming were deduced from the DNA. Here the sample spans approximately 50,000 clones, approximately 89% being singletons. This sample is drawn from a study of blood T cell repertoires in COVID-19. Study-level background: Whether acute or convalescent, the COVID-19 samples came from the United States, Italy and Spain. In each case, the material was cDNA or gDNA derived from T cells, B-cell-depleted T cells, or PBMCs.

V trimming: 5 bases; J trimming: 7 bases; junction bases outside the gene matches: 5. Germline V gene sequence: CDR1 MNHEY, CDR2 SMNVEV (reference sequence). This CDR3 contains 14 residues. The chain links TRBV27 to TRBJ2-1; 10 nucleotides agree with TRBD2. Material: peripheral blood. The source is a human donor in a cohort sampled during active COVID-19. The chain's CDR3 is CASSPSGRGNEQFF. In DNA form, the CDR3 reads TGTGCCAGCAGTCCAAGCGGGAGGGGTAATGAGCAGTTCTTC.